The clone carrying this T cell receptor (beta chain) was found a few times. The CDR3 is made up of 13 amino acids. Per germline, CDR1 SNHLY and CDR2 FYNNEI. The ends were cut back, 4 bases at V and 0 bases at J, with 6 bases in the middle. The sample belongs to a study of control samples from healthy donors and cancer patients. TCRdb's table, derived via immunoSEQ multiplex PCR, lists solely in-frame clones and lacks some. The table shows 85,000 to 100,000 clones, with roughly 82% occurring only once. This TCR was recovered from a man aged 55 to 70 in good health. The specimen was blood. The chain couples TRBV2 to TRBJ1-1; possibly TRBD1 for D (5 bases). The CDR3 protein is CASSVRVNTEAFF. The CDR3 bases are TGTGCCAGCAGTGTCAGGGTGAACACTGAAGCTTTCTTT.